These T cell receptor beta chains were read from a single sample in a study of cytomegalovirus exposure and HLA in healthy donors. TCRdb keeps only in-frame clones here, not all; method: immunoSEQ multiplex PCR. The profile shows 150,000 to 200,000 clones, about 86% of them singletons. Sample: PBMCs. These receptor sequences come from a woman in her thirties in good health and CMV-seronegative. Both conserved end residues are part of each CDR3. D genes are given only for firm matches. The size of a clone is reported for some rows only, either as once, few or many, or as a class for expanded clones.

J: TRBJ2-1; V: TRBV5-6; D: -; size: -; DNA: TGTGCCAGCAGCTTGGAAGGGGGCTCCTACAATGAGCAGTTCTTC; CDR3: CASSLEGGSYNEQFF
J: TRBJ2-3; V: TRBV10-2; D: -; size: medium-sized; DNA: TGCGCCAGCAGTCGAAGCCAGGAGGGGGATACGCAGTATTTT; CDR3: CASSRSQEGDTQYF
J: TRBJ2-5; V: TRBV6-1; D: -; size: -; DNA: TGTGCCAGCAGTGAAATCCGGGGGCAGGAGACCCAGTACTTC; CDR3: CASSEIRGQETQYF
J: TRBJ2-7; V: TRBV28; D: -; size: -; DNA: TGTGCCAGCAGCTCCGAGCGGGTTGAGACAGGGCCCTACGAGCAGTACTTC; CDR3: CASSSERVETGPYEQYF
J: TRBJ1-1; V: TRBV29-1; D: -; size: -; DNA: TGCAGCGCCCGATCGACAGTGCCGAACACTGAAGCTTTCTTT; CDR3: CSARSTVPNTEAFF
J: TRBJ1-1; V: TRBV6-5; D: -; size: -; DNA: TGTGCCAGCAGACGGAGCATGAACACTGAAGCTTTCTTT; CDR3: CASRRSMNTEAFF
J: TRBJ2-1; V: TRBV7-9; D: TRBD1; size: -; DNA: TGTGCCAGCAGCCCATCTCAGGGGGCCTCCTACAATGAGCAGTTCTTC; CDR3: CASSPSQGASYNEQFF
J: TRBJ1-5; V: TRBV6-5; D: -; size: -; DNA: TGTGCCAGCAGCCAGTCGGGGGCGCATCAGCCCCAGCATTTT; CDR3: CASSQSGAHQPQHF
J: TRBJ2-3; V: TRBV4-2; D: TRBD2; size: -; DNA: TGTGCCAGCAGCCAAGAAAAGACAGCGGGGGGGCGAGATACGCAGTATTTT; CDR3: CASSQEKTAGGRDTQYF
J: TRBJ1-4; V: TRBV7-9; D: -; size: -; DNA: TGTGCCAGCAGCTTGGGGAAAGCTAATGAAAAACTGTTTTTT; CDR3: CASSLGKANEKLFF
J: TRBJ2-1; V: TRBV6-5; D: -; size: -; DNA: TGTGCCAGCAGCCCAGGGGGGGGCTTCAATGAGCAGTTCTTC; CDR3: CASSPGGGFNEQFF
J: TRBJ1-1; V: TRBV28; D: TRBD1; size: -; DNA: TGTGCCAGCAGTACCCCCCGGACAGGGCGGAACACTGAAGCTTTCTTT; CDR3: CASSTPRTGRNTEAFF
J: TRBJ2-5; V: TRBV6-7; D: -; size: -; DNA: TGTGCCAAGAGCGGGTACCAAGAGACCCAGTACTTC; CDR3: CAKSGYQETQYF
J: TRBJ2-3; V: TRBV30; D: TRBD2; size: -; DNA: TGTGCCTGGGGAGGACTAGCGGGAGGAGATACGCAGTATTTT; CDR3: CAWGGLAGGDTQYF
J: TRBJ1-1; V: TRBV30; D: -; size: -; DNA: TGTGCCTGGCAGGGGCTAATGAACACTGAAGCTTTCTTT; CDR3: CAWQGLMNTEAFF
J: TRBJ2-1; V: TRBV27; D: -; size: -; DNA: TGTGCCAGCCGGGACACCCCCTACAATGAGCAGTTCTTC; CDR3: CASRDTPYNEQFF
J: TRBJ2-7; V: TRBV5-1; D: TRBD1; size: -; DNA: TGCGCCAGCAGCTACCGCCCCCGGGACAGCTTCGTTCACGAGCAGTACTTC; CDR3: CASSYRPRDSFVHEQYF
J: TRBJ2-7; V: TRBV11-3; D: TRBD1; size: -; DNA: TGTGCCAGCGGTATCAAACAGGGGGCAAGCGAGCAGTACTTC; CDR3: CASGIKQGASEQYF
J: TRBJ1-1; V: TRBV6-5; D: -; size: -; DNA: TGTGCCAGCAGTTACTTCGAGAACACTGAAGCTTTCTTT; CDR3: CASSYFENTEAFF
J: TRBJ2-7; V: TRBV27; D: -; size: few; DNA: TGTGCCAGCAGTACATCCTACGAGCAGTACTTC; CDR3: CASSTSYEQYF
J: TRBJ1-1; V: TRBV19; D: -; size: -; DNA: TGTGCCAGTAGTATGAAGCCGGTGAACACTGAAGCTTTCTTT; CDR3: CASSMKPVNTEAFF
J: TRBJ2-3; V: TRBV2; D: TRBD2; size: -; DNA: TGTGCCGGGAAAGAGCGGGAGGTCCCAGATACGCAGTATTTT; CDR3: CAGKEREVPDTQYF
J: TRBJ2-7; V: TRBV4-2; D: TRBD1; size: -; DNA: TGTGCCAGCAGCCCGACTCGCGGGACAGGGGCCTACGAGCAGTACTTC; CDR3: CASSPTRGTGAYEQYF
J: TRBJ2-7; V: TRBV19; D: TRBD1; size: -; DNA: TGTGCCAGTAGTACCCCCGGGACAGGGACGTCCGAGCAGTACTTC; CDR3: CASSTPGTGTSEQYF
J: TRBJ1-2; V: TRBV16; D: -; size: -; DNA: TGTGCCAGCAGCCAATCGACCAGGGATGGTGGCTACACCTTC; CDR3: CASSQSTRDGGYTF
J: TRBJ1-1; V: TRBV29-1; D: -; size: -; DNA: TGCAGCGTCGAAGGACAATCACCCACTGAAGCTTTCTTT; CDR3: CSVEGQSPTEAFF
J: TRBJ1-1; V: TRBV9; D: -; size: -; DNA: TGTGCCAGCAGCTCATCACCCGGCGGCACTGAAGCTTTCTTT; CDR3: CASSSSPGGTEAFF
J: TRBJ2-3; V: TRBV2; D: -; size: -; DNA: TGTGCCAGCAGTGTTGCAGATACGCAGTATTTT; CDR3: CASSVADTQYF
J: TRBJ2-1; V: TRBV7-3; D: -; size: -; DNA: TGTGCCAGCAGCCCGCAAACAATCTATGATGAGCAGTTCTTC; CDR3: CASSPQTIYDEQFF